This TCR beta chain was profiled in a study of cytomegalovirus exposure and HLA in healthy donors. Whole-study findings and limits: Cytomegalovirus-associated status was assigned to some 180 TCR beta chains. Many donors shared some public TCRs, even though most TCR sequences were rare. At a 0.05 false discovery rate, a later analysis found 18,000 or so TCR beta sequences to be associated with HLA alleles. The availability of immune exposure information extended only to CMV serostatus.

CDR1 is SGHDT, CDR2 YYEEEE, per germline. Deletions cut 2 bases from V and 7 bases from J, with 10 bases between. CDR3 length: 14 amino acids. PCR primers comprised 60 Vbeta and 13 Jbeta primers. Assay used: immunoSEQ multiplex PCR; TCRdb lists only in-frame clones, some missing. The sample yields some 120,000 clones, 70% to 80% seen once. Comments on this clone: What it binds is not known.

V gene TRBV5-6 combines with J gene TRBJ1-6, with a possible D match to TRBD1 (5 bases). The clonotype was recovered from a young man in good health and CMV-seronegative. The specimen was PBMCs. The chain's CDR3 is CASSFSGWNSPLHF. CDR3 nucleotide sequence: TGTGCCAGCAGCTTCTCAGGGTGGAATTCACCCCTCCACTTT.